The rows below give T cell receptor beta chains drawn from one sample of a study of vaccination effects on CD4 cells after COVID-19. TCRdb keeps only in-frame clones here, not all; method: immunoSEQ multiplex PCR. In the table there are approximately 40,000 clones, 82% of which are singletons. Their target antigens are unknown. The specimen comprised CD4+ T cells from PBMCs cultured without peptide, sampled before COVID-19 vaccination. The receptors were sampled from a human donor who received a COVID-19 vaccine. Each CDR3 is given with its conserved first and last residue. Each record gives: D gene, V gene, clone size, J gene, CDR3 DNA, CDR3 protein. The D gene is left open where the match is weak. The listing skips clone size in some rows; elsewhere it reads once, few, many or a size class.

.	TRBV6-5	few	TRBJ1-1	TGTGCCACCCTGGGGACACTGAACACTGAAGCTTTCTTT	CATLGTLNTEAFF
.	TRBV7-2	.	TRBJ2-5	TGTGCCAGCAGCTTAGGAGCAGGGCTGGAGACCCAGTACTTC	CASSLGAGLETQYF
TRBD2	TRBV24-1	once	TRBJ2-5	TGTGCCACCAGTGATCCTAGCGGGGGGGCCCGGGAGACCCAGTACTTC	CATSDPSGGARETQYF
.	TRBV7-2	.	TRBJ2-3	TGTGCCAGCAGCCCAGGGGATACCACAGATACGCAGTATTTT	CASSPGDTTDTQYF
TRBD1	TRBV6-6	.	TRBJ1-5	TGTGCCAGCAGTTACTGGGCAGGGGGGAATCAGCCCCAGCATTTT	CASSYWAGGNQPQHF
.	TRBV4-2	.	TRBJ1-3	TGTGCCAGCAGCCAAAAGACCGATCCTGAGCGGGGAAACACCATATATTTT	CASSQKTDPERGNTIYF
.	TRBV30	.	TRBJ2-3	TGTGCCTGGAGTGTACAACAGAAGATCACAGATACGCAGTATTTT	CAWSVQQKITDTQYF
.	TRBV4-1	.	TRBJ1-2	TGCGCCAGCAGCCAAGCGGCCGGACAGTTCTATGGCTACACCTTC	CASSQAAGQFYGYTF
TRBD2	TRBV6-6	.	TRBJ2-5	TGTGCCAGCAGTTTGGGACTAGGGGCCGAGACCCAGTACTTC	CASSLGLGAETQYF
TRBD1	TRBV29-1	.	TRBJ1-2	TGCAGCTCCCGAGTGGGTATTGGACAGGGAGACTATGGCTACACCTTC	CSSRVGIGQGDYGYTF
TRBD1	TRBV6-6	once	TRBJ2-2	TGTGCCAGCAGTTGGACAGGGGACACCGGGGAGCTGTTTTTT	CASSWTGDTGELFF
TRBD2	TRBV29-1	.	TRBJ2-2	TGCAGCGTTGACGGGGGGGCCCGGGGCGGGGAGCTGTTTTTT	CSVDGGARGGELFF
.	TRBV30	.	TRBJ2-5	TGTGCCTGGGGGACACTCCAAGAGACCCAGTACTTC	CAWGTLQETQYF
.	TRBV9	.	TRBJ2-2	TGTGCCAGCAGCGCGGACACGCCCAACGCCGGGGAGCTGTTTTTT	CASSADTPNAGELFF
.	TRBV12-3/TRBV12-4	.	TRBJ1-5	TGTGCCAGCAGTCCTCCCCGAAAGCCCCAGCATTTT	CASSPPRKPQHF
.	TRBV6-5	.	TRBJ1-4	TGTGCCAGCAGTCCCTCGTATGCAACTAATGAAAAACTGTTTTTT	CASSPSYATNEKLFF
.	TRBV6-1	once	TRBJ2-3	TGTGCCAGCAGTGAAGTATGGGATGAGACAGATACGCAGTATTTT	CASSEVWDETDTQYF
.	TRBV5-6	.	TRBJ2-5	TGTGCCAGCAGTCCCACGGCCAGGGCTGAGACCCAGTACTTC	CASSPTARAETQYF
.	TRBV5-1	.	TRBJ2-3	TGCGCCAGCAGCTTGGGGGCTAGCTGGGACACAGATACGCAGTATTTT	CASSLGASWDTDTQYF
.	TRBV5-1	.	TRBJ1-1	TGCGCCAGCAGCTTGGGAGGTCCTTTGCTGAACACTGAAGCTTTCTTT	CASSLGGPLLNTEAFF
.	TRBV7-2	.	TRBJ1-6	TGTGCCAGCAGCCAGGGCACGCGATATAATTCACCCCTCCACTTT	CASSQGTRYNSPLHF
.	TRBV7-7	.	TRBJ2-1	TGTGCCAGCAGCTTAGCCTTCGGGTCCCTGAATGAGCAGTTCTTC	CASSLAFGSLNEQFF
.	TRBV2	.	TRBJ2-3	TGTGCCAGCAGCGGGGCAGATACGCAGTATTTT	CASSGADTQYF
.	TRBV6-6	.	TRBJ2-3	TGTGCCAGCAGTTACGCGCAGACAGATACGCAGTATTTT	CASSYAQTDTQYF
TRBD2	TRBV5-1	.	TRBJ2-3	TGCGCCAGCAGCTGGAAGGGACTAGCGGGGGGGTACACAGATACGCAGTATTTT	CASSWKGLAGGYTDTQYF
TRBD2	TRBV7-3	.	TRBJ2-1	TGTGCCAGCAGCCCGGGGGGGGCCTACAATGAGCAGTTCTTC	CASSPGGAYNEQFF
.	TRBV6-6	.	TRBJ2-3	TGTGCCAGCAGTTACAATACAGCGGCCACAGATACGCAGTATTTT	CASSYNTAATDTQYF
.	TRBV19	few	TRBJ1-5	TGTGCCAGTAGTATCGGCAGGGGAAGCAATCAGCCCCAGCATTTT	CASSIGRGSNQPQHF
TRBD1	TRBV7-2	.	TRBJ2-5	TGTGCCAGCAGCCTAAGATGGGACAGGGTTCACAAGACCCAGTACTTC	CASSLRWDRVHKTQYF
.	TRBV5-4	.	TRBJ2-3	TGTGCCAGCAGCCCCGAGATGGGGGCAGATACGCAGTATTTT	CASSPEMGADTQYF
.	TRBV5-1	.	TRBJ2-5	TGCGCCAGCAGCTTGGGCCAAGAGACCCAGTACTTC	CASSLGQETQYF
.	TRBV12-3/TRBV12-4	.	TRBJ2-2	TGTGCCAGCAGTAACGCGAACACCGGGGAGCTGTTTTTT	CASSNANTGELFF
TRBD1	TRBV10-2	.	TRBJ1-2	TGCGCCAGCAGTGAGTCCGGGACAGGGAACTATGGCTACACCTTC	CASSESGTGNYGYTF
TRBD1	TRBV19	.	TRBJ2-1	TGTGCCAGTAGTCGCGCCGGGACAGCAAACAATGAGCAGTTCTTC	CASSRAGTANNEQFF
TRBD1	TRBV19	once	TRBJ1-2	TGTGCCAGTAGTATAGCGACAGGGACCCACTATGGCTACACCTTC	CASSIATGTHYGYTF
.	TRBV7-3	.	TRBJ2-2	TGTGCCAGCAGTTCGGAAGCGGGACAGTCCTCGAACACCGGGGAGCTGTTTTTT	CASSSEAGQSSNTGELFF
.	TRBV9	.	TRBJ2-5	TGTGCCAGCAGCCGGGGTGGGGGTCCGACTCAAGAGACCCAGTACTTC	CASSRGGGPTQETQYF
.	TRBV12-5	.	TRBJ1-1	TGTGCTAGTGGGAACAGGGAAGATGAAGCTTTCTTT	CASGNREDEAFF
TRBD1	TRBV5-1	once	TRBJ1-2	TGCGCCAGCAGCCACGGACAGGGGAGGGACGCCTATGGCTACACCTTC	CASSHGQGRDAYGYTF
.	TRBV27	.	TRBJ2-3	TGTGCCAGCAGCCGGGATTTCCGCACAGATACGCAGTATTTT	CASSRDFRTDTQYF
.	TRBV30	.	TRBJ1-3	TGTGCCCTACGTCGTGGCAGGAGTGGAAACACCATATATTTT	CALRRGRSGNTIYF
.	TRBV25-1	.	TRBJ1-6	TGTGCCAGCAGTGAATATGTGGAGACACACTCACCCCTCCACTTT	CASSEYVETHSPLHF
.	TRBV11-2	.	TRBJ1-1	TGTGCCAGCAGCTACCTACGGACAACCGGGTCCCCAACTTTCTTT	CASSYLRTTGSPTFF
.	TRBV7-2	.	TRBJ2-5	TGTGCCAGCAGCTTTGTGATACGGGGGCAAGAGACCCAGTACTTC	CASSFVIRGQETQYF
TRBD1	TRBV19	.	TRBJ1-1	TGTGCCACGTTAGACCCAGGGGGCTCGAGCACTGAAGCTTTCTTT	CATLDPGGSSTEAFF
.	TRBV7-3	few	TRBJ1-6	TGTGCCAGCAGTTCAAACCCCAGGGGAAATTCACCCCTCCACTTT	CASSSNPRGNSPLHF